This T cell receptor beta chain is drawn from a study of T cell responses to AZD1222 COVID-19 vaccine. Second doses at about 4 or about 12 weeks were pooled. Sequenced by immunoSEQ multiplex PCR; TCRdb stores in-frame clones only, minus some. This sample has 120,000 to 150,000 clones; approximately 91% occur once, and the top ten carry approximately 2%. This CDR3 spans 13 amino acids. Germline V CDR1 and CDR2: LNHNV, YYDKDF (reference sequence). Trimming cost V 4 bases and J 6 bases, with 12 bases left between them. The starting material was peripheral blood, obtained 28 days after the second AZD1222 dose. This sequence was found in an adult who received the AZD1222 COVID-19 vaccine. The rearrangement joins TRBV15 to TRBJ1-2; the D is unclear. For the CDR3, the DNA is TGTGCCACCAGCACACCACCTGGAAATGGCTACACCTTC. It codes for CATSTPPGNGYTF. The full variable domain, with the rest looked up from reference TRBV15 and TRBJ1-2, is DAMVIQNPRYQVTQFGKPVTLSCSQTLNHNVMYWYQQKSSQAPKLLFHYYDKDFNNEADTPDNFQSRRPNTSFCFLDIRSPGLGDTAMYLCATSTPPGNGYTFGSGTRLTVV.